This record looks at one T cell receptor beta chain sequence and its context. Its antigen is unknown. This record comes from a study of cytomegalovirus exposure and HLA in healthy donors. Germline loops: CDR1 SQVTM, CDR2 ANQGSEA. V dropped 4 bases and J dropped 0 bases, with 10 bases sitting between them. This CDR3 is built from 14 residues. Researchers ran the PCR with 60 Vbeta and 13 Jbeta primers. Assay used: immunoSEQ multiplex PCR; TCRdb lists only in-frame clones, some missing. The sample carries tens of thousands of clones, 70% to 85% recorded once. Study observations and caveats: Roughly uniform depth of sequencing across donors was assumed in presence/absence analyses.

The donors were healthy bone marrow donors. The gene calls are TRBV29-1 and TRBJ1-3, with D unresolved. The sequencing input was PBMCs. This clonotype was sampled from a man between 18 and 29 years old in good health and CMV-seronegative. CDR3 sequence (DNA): TGCAGCGTTGTCGGTCCTACCTCTGGAAACACCATATATTTT. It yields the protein CSVVGPTSGNTIYF.